Below, 10 T cell receptor beta chains from the same sample are listed, as sequenced in a study of shared clonotypes between healthy human individuals. The table came from immunoSEQ multiplex PCR; TCRdb's copy has only in-frame clones and leaves some out. The sample consists of around 690,000 clones, around 90% of them appearing once. The source material was memory CD8+ T cells from PBMCs. Subset noted: CD45RO+ cells pooled with CCR7-negative TemRA cells. The receptors shown here come from a man aged 18 to 35 in good health. Some clones in this sample may be carry-over from other donors' samples.

J is TRBJ2-5 and V is TRBV11-2; 12 bases map to TRBD1. The CDR3 is 14 residues long. Germline V CDR1 and CDR2: SGHAT, FQNNGV. The V and J ends lost 8 bases and 5 bases, in that order; junction bases with no gene match: 6. The CDR3 sequence is CASRDRGPTETQYF. CDR3 coding DNA: TGTGCCAGCCGGGACAGGGGGCCAACGGAGACCCAGTACTTC.

The V and J genes are TRBV7-8 and TRBJ2-7, with 9 positions matching TRBD1. This CDR3 has 14 amino acids. Germline assignment: CDR1 SGHVS and CDR2 FQNEAQ. Unmatched junction bases numbered 10, after V lost 10 bases and J lost 3 bases. As DNA, the CDR3 is TGTGCCACCTCTGAGGACAGGGGAGGCTACGAGCAGTACTTC. Encoded protein: CATSEDRGGYEQYF.

The gene calls are TRBV2 and TRBJ2-1; a possible D gene is TRBD1 (5 bases). V was trimmed by 7 bases and J by 5 bases, leaving 12 bases between them. Per germline, CDR1 SNHLY and CDR2 FYNNEI. The CDR3 runs 13 residues. The CDR3 nucleotides are TGTGCCAGCACCCGTGACAGAGACAATGAGCAGTTCTTC. Its translation is CASTRDRDNEQFF.

This sequence joins TRBV11-2 and TRBJ2-7; D possibly corresponds to TRBD1 (6 bases). The germline CDR1 and CDR2 sequences are SGHAT and FQNNGV. With 8 bases removed from V and 2 bases from J, the gap between germline ends came to 16 bases. The CDR3 loop spans 14 amino acids. The chain's CDR3 is CASLGNREPYEQYF. CDR3 nucleotide sequence: TGTGCCAGCCTTGGTAACAGGGAGCCCTACGAGCAGTACTTC.

This clone appeared a few times. V gene TRBV7-9 combines with J gene TRBJ1-1, with D hard to call. The CDR3 is made up of 12 amino acids. CDR1 SEHNR and CDR2 FQNEAQ come from the germline V gene (reference sequence). Trimming shortened V by 5 bases and J by 6 bases, and 10 bases separated the two germline ends. The CDR3 DNA sequence: TGTGCCAGCAGCCTCGTGGCAGCTGAAGCTTTCTTT. Its translation: CASSLVAAEAFF.

The V call is TRBV5-1, the J call TRBJ1-3; possibly TRBD1 for D (6 bases). The CDR3 is made up of 17 amino acids. The germline V and J ends were trimmed by 1 base and 2 bases, with 16 bases remaining between them. The germline CDR1 and CDR2 sequences are SGHRS and YFSETQ. CDR3 amino acids: CASSLSPGEGAGNTIYF. DNA of the CDR3: TGCGCCAGCAGCTTGAGCCCCGGGGAGGGGGCTGGAAACACCATATATTTT.

V is TRBV9 and J is TRBJ2-2, with a weak D call TRBD2 (5 bases). With 0 bases removed from V and 4 bases from J, the gap between germline ends came to 10 bases. The germline V gene encodes CDR1 SGDLS and CDR2 YYNGEE. This CDR3 region has 15 residues. CDR3 amino acids: CASSVGTAGTGELFF. The CDR3 DNA reads as TGTGCCAGCAGCGTAGGGACCGCGGGCACCGGGGAGCTGTTTTTT. Drawing the rest from reference TRBV9 and TRBJ2-2, the complete variable domain is DSGVTQTPKHLITATGQRVTLRCSPRSGDLSVYWYQQSLDQGLQFLIQYYNGEERAKGNILERFSAQQFPDLHSELNLSSLELGDSALYFCASSVGTAGTGELFFGEGSRLTVL.

J is TRBJ2-7 and V is TRBV7-6; 7 bases fit TRBD2. The CDR3 loop spans 13 amino acids. The junction had 6 bases not matched to a gene; V was cut back by 6 bases and J by 4 bases. Germline values: CDR1 SGHVS, CDR2 FNYEAQ. The CDR3 DNA sequence: TGTGCCAGCAGTTCTTACGGGGGGTACGAGCAGTACTTC. Encoded protein: CASSSYGGYEQYF.

V gene TRBV11-2 combines with J gene TRBJ2-1, with TRBD2 identical over 10 bases. The ends lost 0 bases at V and 3 bases at J; junction bases unmatched: 11. The CDR3 sequence is 19 residues long. Germline V gene data show CDR1 as SGHAT and CDR2 as FQNNGV. CDR3 protein: CASSLDGWRSGRDYNEQFF. The CDR3 DNA follows: TGTGCCAGCAGCTTAGATGGGTGGAGAAGCGGGAGGGACTACAATGAGCAGTTCTTC. Full variable domain (remainder filled in from reference TRBV11-2 and TRBJ2-1): EAGVAQSPRYKIIEKRQSVAFWCNPISGHATLYWYQQILGQGPKLLIQFQNNGVVDDSQLPKDRFSAERLKGVDSTLKIQPAKLEDSAVYLCASSLDGWRSGRDYNEQFFGPGTRLTVL.

The chain joins TRBV2 to TRBJ1-2; 8 bases are a match to TRBD1. The CDR3 length is 13 residues. CDR1 is SNHLY and CDR2 is FYNNEI in the germline V gene. Unmatched junction bases numbered 10, after V lost 10 bases and J lost 6 bases. CDR3 loop: CATRTGMENGYTF. For the CDR3, the DNA is TGTGCCACCCGGACAGGGATGGAGAATGGCTACACCTTC.